The source of this T cell receptor beta chain is a study of T cell repertoires in cytomegalovirus infection. Each CDR3 protein is one row after TCRdb ran MiXCR on the reads. The table records around 78,000 distinct CDR3 sequences, 20% to 30% of them present only once. The CDR3 contains 15 residues. The V gene's germline CDR1 is SGHAT and CDR2 FQNNGV. Trimming took off 1 base at V and 5 bases at J, with 13 bases between the two ends. Points on this clonotype: The antigen remains unidentified.

This clonotype was sampled from a human donor in good health (CMV status not recorded). Some clones in this sample may be carry-over from other donors' samples. V usage is TRBV11-2 and J usage is TRBJ2-3, with D perhaps matching TRBD1 or TRBD2 (6 bases each). The sample consisted of CD8+ T cells from cultured PBMCs, taken from culture after CMV antigen stimulation. Here the CDR3 DNA reads TGTGCCAGCAGCTTAGGGGGGGCAGTTAAAGATACGCAGTATTTT. Its protein product is CASSLGGAVKDTQYF.